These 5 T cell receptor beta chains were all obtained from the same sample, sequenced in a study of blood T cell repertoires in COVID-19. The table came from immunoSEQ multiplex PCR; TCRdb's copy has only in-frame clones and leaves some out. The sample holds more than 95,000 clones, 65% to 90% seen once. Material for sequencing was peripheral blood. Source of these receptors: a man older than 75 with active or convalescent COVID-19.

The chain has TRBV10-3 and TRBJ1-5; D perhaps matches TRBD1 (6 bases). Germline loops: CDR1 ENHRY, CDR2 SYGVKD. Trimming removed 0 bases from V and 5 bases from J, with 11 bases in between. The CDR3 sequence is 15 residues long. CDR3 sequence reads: CAISESGGSHQPQHF. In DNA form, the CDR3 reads TGTGCCATCAGTGAGTCTGGGGGCTCGCATCAGCCCCAGCATTTT.

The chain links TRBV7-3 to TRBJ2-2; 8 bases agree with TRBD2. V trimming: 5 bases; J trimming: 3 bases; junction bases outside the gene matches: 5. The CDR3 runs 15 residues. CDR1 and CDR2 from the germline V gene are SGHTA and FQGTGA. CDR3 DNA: TGTGCCAGCAGCCCCGGGACTAGTGACACCGGGGAGCTGTTTTTT. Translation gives CASSPGTSDTGELFF.

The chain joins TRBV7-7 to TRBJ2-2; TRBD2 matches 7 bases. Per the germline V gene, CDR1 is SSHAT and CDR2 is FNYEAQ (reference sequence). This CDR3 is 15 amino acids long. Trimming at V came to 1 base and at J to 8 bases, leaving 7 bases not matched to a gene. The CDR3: CASSLDRPSGGELFF. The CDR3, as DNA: TGTGCCAGCAGCTTAGACCGGCCTAGCGGTGGGGAGCTGTTTTTT. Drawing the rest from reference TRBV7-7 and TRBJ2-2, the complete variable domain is GAGVSQSPRYKVTKRGQDVTLRCDPISSHATLYWYQQALGQGPEFLTYFNYEAQPDKSGLPSDRFSAERPEGSISTLTIQRTEQRDSAMYRCASSLDRPSGGELFFGEGSRLTVL.

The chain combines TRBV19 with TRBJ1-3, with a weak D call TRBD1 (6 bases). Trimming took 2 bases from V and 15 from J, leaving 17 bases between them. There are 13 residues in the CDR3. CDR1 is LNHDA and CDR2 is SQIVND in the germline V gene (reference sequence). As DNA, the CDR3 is TGTGCCAGTAGTATACATTCGGGGACATTCAGATATTTT. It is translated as CASSIHSGTFRYF.

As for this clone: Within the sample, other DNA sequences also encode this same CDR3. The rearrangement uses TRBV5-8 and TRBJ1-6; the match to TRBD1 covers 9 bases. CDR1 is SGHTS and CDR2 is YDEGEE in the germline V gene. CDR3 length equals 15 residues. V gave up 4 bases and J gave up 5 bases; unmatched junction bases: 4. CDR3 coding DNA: TGTGCCAGCAGCCGGACAGGGGAAGATAATTCACCCCTCCACTTT. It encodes CASSRTGEDNSPLHF.